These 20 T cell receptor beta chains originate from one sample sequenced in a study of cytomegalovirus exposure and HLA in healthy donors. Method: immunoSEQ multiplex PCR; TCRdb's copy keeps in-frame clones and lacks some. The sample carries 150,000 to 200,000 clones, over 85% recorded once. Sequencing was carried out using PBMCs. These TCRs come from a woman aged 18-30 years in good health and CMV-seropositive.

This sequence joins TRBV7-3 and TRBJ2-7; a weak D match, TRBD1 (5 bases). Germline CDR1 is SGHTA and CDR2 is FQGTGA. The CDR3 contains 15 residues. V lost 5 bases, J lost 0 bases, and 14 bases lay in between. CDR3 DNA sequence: TGTGCCAGCAGCCCGCAGCAGGGTAGCTCCTACGAGCAGTACTTC. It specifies CASSPQQGSSYEQYF.

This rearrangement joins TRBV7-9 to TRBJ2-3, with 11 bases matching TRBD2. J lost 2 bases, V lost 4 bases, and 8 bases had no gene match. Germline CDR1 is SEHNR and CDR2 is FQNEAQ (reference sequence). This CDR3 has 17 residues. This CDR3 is CASSYTTSGDHTDTQYF. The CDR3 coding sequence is TGTGCCAGCAGCTACACGACTAGCGGGGATCACACAGATACGCAGTATTTT.

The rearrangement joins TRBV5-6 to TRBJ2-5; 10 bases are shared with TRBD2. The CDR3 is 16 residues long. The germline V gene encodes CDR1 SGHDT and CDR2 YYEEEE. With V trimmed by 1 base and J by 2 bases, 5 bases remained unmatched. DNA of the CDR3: TGTGCCAGCAGCTTGCCCACTAGCGGGACGCAAGAGACCCAGTACTTC. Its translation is CASSLPTSGTQETQYF.

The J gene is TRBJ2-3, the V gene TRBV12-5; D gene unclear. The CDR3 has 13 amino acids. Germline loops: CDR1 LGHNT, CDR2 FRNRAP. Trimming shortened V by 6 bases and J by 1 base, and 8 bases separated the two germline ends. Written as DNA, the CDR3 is TGTGCTAGTGGCTCCCCTGGCACAGATACGCAGTATTTT. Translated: CASGSPGTDTQYF.

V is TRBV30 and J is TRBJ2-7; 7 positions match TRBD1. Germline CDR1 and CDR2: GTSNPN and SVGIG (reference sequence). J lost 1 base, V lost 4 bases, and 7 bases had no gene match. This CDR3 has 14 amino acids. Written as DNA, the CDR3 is TGTGCCTGGAACGACAGGGTCGCGTCCTACGAGCAGTACTTC. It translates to CAWNDRVASYEQYF.

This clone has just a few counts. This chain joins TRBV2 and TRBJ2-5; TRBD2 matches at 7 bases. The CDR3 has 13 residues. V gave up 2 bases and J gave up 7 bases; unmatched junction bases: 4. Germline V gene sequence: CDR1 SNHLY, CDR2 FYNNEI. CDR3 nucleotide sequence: TGTGCCAGCAGTGAACTAGCGGAGGGGACCCAGTACTTC. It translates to CASSELAEGTQYF.

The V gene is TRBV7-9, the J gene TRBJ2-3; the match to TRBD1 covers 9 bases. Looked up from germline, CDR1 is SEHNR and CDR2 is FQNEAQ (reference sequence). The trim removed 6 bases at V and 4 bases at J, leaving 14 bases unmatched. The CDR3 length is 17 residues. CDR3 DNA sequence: TGTGCCAGCAGGAAACATGTGGGACAGGGAGTCTCAGATACGCAGTATTTT. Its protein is CASRKHVGQGVSDTQYF. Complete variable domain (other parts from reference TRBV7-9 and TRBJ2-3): DTGVSQNPRHKITKRGQNVTFRCDPISEHNRLYWYRQTLGQGPEFLTYFQNEAQLEKSRLLSDRFSAERPKGSFSTLEIQRTEQGDSAMYLCASRKHVGQGVSDTQYFGPGTRLTVL.

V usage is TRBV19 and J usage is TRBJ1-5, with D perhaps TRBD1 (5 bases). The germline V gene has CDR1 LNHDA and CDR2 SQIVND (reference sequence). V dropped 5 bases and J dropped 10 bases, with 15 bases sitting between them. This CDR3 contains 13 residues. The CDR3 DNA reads TGTGCCAGTAGTCAACTTCCGACAGAACCCCAGCATTTT. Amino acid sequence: CASSQLPTEPQHF.

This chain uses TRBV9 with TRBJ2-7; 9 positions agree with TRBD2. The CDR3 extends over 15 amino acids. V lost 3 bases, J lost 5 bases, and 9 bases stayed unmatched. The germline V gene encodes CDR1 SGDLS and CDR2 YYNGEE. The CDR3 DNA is TGTGCCAGCAGCGGAGGCCTAGCGGGATTAAACGAGCAGTACTTC. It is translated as CASSGGLAGLNEQYF.

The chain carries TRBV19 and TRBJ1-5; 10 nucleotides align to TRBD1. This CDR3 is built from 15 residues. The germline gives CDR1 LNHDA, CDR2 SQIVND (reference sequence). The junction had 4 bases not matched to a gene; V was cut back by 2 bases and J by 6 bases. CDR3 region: CASSIKTGGGQPQHF. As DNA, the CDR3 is TGTGCCAGTAGTATAAAGACAGGGGGCGGTCAGCCCCAGCATTTT.

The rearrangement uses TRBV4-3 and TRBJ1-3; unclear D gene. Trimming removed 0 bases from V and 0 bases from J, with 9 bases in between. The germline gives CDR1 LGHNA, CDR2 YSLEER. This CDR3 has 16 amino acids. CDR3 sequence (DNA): TGCGCCAGCAGCCAAGACTGGGCGTTCTCTGGAAACACCATATATTTT. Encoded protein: CASSQDWAFSGNTIYF.

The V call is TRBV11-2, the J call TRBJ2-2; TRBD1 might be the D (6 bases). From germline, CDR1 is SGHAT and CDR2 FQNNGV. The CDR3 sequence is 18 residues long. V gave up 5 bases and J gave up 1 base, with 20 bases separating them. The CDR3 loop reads CASSTGTRTRLNTGELFF. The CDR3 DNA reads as TGTGCCAGCAGCACCGGGACAAGGACACGATTGAACACCGGGGAGCTGTTTTTT.

CDR3 nucleotides: TGTGCCAGTAGTATAAGCGAGACCGGGGAGCTGTTTTTT. Translation: CASSISETGELFF. The chain has TRBV19 and TRBJ2-2; D is unresolved. Trimming removed 2 bases at V and 5 bases at J, with 6 bases between. The CDR3 runs 13 residues. Germline CDR1 LNHDA, CDR2 SQIVND (reference sequence).

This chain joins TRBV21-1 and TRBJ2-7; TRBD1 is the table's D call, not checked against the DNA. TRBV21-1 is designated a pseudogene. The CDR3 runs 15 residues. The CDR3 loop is CASSKDRTGGYEQYF. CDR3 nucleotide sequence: TGTGCCAGCAGCAAGGATAGGACAGGAGGGTACGAGCAGTACTTC.

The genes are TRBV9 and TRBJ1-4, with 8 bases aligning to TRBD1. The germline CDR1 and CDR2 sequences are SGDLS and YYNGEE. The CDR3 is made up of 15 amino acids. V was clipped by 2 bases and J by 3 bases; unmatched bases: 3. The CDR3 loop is CASSVKTGANEKLFF. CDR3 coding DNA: TGTGCCAGCAGCGTTAAGACAGGGGCTAATGAAAAACTGTTTTTT. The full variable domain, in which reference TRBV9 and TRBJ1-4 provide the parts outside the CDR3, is DSGVTQTPKHLITATGQRVTLRCSPRSGDLSVYWYQQSLDQGLQFLIQYYNGEERAKGNILERFSAQQFPDLHSELNLSSLELGDSALYFCASSVKTGANEKLFFGSGTQLSVL.

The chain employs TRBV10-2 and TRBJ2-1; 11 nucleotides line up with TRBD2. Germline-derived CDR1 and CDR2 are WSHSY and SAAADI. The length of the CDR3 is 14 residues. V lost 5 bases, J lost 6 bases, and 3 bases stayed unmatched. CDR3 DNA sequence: TGCGCCAGCAGTACGCTAGCGGGAGGCAATGAGCAGTTCTTC. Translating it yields CASSTLAGGNEQFF.

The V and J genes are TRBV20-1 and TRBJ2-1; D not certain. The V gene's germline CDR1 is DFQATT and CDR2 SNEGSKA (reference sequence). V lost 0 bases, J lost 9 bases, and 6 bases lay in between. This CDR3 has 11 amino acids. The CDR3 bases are TGCAGTGCTAGAGAACAGATTGAGCAGTTCTTC. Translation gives CSAREQIEQFF.

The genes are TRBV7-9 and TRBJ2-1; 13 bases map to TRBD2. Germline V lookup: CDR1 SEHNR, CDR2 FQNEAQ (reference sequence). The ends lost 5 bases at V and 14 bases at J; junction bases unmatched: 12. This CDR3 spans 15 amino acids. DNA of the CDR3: TGTGCCAGCAGCCGCGGACTAGCGGGAGATAAGACAAAGTTCTTC. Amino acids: CASSRGLAGDKTKFF.

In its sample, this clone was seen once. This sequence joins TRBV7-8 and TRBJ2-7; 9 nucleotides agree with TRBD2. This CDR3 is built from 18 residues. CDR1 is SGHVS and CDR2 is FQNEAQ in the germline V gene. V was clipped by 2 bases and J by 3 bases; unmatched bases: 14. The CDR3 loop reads CASSLPSGNPSTLYEQYF. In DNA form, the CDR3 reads TGTGCCAGCAGCTTACCTAGCGGGAACCCTTCCACGCTCTACGAGCAGTACTTC.

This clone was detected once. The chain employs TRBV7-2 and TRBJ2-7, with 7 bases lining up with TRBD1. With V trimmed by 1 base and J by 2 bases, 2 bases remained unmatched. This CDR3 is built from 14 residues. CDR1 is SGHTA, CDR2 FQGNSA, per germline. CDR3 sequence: CASSLVGTAYEQYF. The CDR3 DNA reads TGTGCCAGCAGCTTAGTGGGGACAGCCTACGAGCAGTACTTC. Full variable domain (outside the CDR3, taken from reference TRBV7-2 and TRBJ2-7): GAGVSQSPSNKVTEKGKDVELRCDPISGHTALYWYRQSLGQGLEFLIYFQGNSAPDKSGLPSDRFSAERTGGSVSTLTIQRTQQEDSAVYLCASSLVGTAYEQYFGPGTRLTVT.